This T cell receptor (beta chain) originates from a study of cytomegalovirus exposure and HLA in healthy donors. Study background: Of the donors genotyped, about 410 in all, 75% to 85% fell in the Caucasian-associated ancestry cluster.

A remark on this clone: What it binds is not known.

Study results and caveats: Later analysis associated a missense DCLRE1C variant with TCR beta V- and J-gene trimming.

Vbeta (60) and Jbeta (13) primers were used in the PCR. Only in-frame clones appear in the TCRdb table, and some are missing; sequencing was by immunoSEQ multiplex PCR. The data hold around 140,000 clones, with approximately 90% observed a single time. In germline, CDR1 is SGHTA, CDR2 FQGNSA. The CDR3 has 12 residues. Trimming took 8 bases from V and 1 from J, leaving 9 bases between them. Sample: PBMCs. The chain employs TRBV7-2 and TRBJ2-7; a possible D gene is TRBD2 (6 bases). This TCR was sampled from a woman in her thirties in good health and CMV-seronegative. In DNA, the CDR3 is TGTGCCAGCGAGGCGGGATCCTACGAGCAGTACTTC. This translates into CASEAGSYEQYF.